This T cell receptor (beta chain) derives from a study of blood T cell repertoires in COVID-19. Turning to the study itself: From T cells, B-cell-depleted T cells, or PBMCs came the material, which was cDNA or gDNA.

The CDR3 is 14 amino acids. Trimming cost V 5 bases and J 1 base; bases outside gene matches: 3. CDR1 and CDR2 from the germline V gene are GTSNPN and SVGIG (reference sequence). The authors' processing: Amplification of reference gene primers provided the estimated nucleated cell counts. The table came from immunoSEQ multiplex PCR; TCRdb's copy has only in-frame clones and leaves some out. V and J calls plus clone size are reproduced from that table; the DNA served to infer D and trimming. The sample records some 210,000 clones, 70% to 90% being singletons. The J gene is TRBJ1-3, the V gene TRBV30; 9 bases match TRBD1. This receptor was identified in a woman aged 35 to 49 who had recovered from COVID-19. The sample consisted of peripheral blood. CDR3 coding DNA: TGTGCCTGGTTGACAGGGGGATCTGGAAACACCATATATTTT. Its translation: CAWLTGGSGNTIYF. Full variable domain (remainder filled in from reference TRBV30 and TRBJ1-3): SQTIHQWPATLVQPVGSPLSLECTVEGTSNPNLYWYRQAAGRGLQLLFYSVGIGQISSEVPQNLSASRPQDRQFILSSKKLLLSDSGFYLCAWLTGGSGNTIYFGEGSWLTVV.